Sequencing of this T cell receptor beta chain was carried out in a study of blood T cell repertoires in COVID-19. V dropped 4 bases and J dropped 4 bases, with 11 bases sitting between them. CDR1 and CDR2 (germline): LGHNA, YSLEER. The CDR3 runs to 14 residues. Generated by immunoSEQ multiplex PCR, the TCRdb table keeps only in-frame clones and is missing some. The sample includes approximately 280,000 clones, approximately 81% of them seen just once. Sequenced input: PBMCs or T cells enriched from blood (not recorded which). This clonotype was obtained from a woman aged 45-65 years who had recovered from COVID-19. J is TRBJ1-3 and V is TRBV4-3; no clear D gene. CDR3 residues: CASSPGNGGNTIYF. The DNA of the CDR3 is TGCGCCAGCAGCCCGGGGAACGGAGGAAACACCATATATTTT.